What follows describes a single TCR beta chain. What it binds is not known. Time point in this sample: week 35, safety follow-up. Each dose delivered 300 ug of mutant IDH1 20-mer peptide subcutaneously with imiquimod. The patients were given eight vaccinations, one each in weeks 1, 3, 5, 7, 11, 15, 19 and 23. The data derive from a study of a mutant IDH1 vaccine in newly diagnosed glioma. Assay used: immunoSEQ multiplex PCR; TCRdb lists only in-frame clones, some missing. The sample yields tens of thousands of clones, roughly nine tenths seen once. Specimen: PBMCs, collected from a glioma patient whose treatment included an IDH1 peptide vaccine. The TCR was taken from a man between 40 and 49 years old with glioma.

CDR3 region: CASNAGTSYSYEQYF. The CDR3 DNA reads TGTGCCAGCAACGCCGGGACTAGCTACTCCTACGAGCAGTACTTC. The V and J genes are TRBV28 and TRBJ2-7; 9 bases are a match to TRBD2. Per germline, CDR1 MDHEN and CDR2 SYDVKM. The CDR3 covers 15 residues. Trimming removed 7 bases from V and 0 bases from J; junction bases left unmatched: 7.